The following is a TCR beta chain sequence with its context. Its antigen is currently not known. Base-call qualities are not available, and no considerably larger clone is one nucleotide away. The cohort consisted of fewer than 700 healthy bone marrow donors. Cohort members were all nominally healthy when sampled, although unrecorded immune exposures were likely present. The donor was CMV seropositive and was included in the group of around 300 seropositive cohort members. Every donor gave a peripheral blood sample, and the peripheral blood mononuclear cells from that sample were used for TCR beta sequencing. The Qiagen DNeasy Blood Extraction Kit was used to extract genomic DNA from the blood cell samples. The library came from the immunoSEQ multiplex PCR assay. For the multiplex PCR, a mixture combining 60 forward primers for TCR Vbeta segments and 13 reverse primers for TCR Jbeta segments was used. A multiplex PCR assay on genomic DNA amplified the CDR3 region of rearranged TCR beta genes. The Illumina HiSeq System was used to sequence the amplified TCR beta libraries as 87-base-pair reads. The original methods were these. A later analysis counted approximately 84 million unique TCR beta chains across the 650 to 800 repertoires, and around 9.9 million of these chains were shared by at least two donors. To remove PCR and sequencing errors, raw reads were error-corrected and collapsed into unique sequences using a nearest-neighbor algorithm that merged closely related sequences. To assign V, D and J gene segments, CDR3 sequences were aligned to IMGT reference sequences. For a sequence to be retained, at least a six-nucleotide match to both a V gene segment and a J gene segment was required. Rearrangements were classified as productive when the CDR3 lacked stop codons and remained in frame with V and J, and all other rearrangements were classified as non-productive. CDR3 was defined according to IMGT convention as the region running from the second conserved V-encoded cysteine to the conserved J-encoded phenylalanine. Sequences without an unambiguous match to a single V gene segment were excluded from the earlier analysis of several hundred of the donors. In an earlier analysis of approximately 560 of the donors, a V segment was called functional when productive rearrangements were above 56.7%, and segregating when the standard deviation between donors exceeded 5%. A statistical classification framework was built to diagnose cytomegalovirus status from the catalog of TCR beta chain sequences. In a later analysis, V and J genes were assigned by comparing TCR nucleotide sequences against IMGT/GENE-DB human TR gene sequences. Using the TCRdist pipeline, a later analysis assigned CDR3 sequences along with most-parsimonious VDJ recombination scenarios. In a later analysis, each TCR beta chain was defined by its CDR3 amino acid sequence together with its V-gene family, and reads without a unique V-gene family were excluded. In a later analysis, a few hundred highly shared, low-generation-probability nucleotide sequences were removed to address suspected cross-contamination and a sequencing artifact. For each public chain, a later analysis derived a clonal expansion index from normalized ranks of inferred template counts within each repertoire. Generation probabilities in a later analysis came from a VDJ recombination model fitted to out-of-frame rearrangements, and those results were checked against IGoR. A later analysis scored TCR-TCR, TCR-HLA and TCR-CMV co-occurrence with hypergeometric tests, applying a repertoire-size bias correction to TCR pairs. To estimate false discovery rates, a later analysis permuted the HLA or CMV assignments 20 times. In a later analysis, co-occurring TCRs were grouped with DBSCAN, and TCRdist sequence similarity was added when clustering was performed within HLA-allele-positive subsets. Co-occurrence clustering excluded repertoires with fewer than 30,000 or more than 120,000 public chains, plus five with anomalous nucleotide sharing. TCRdb holds this immuneACCESS table with in-frame rearrangements only. Some clones are missing; in checked studies, unresolved V genes explain under half, and the rest has no known cause. V and J calls and clone size are given by that table; D and trimming were obtained from the DNA. The sample table holds 130,000 or so clones, of which almost 85% were seen once. The top ten constitute about 3.4% of the sample.

The data derive from a study of cytomegalovirus exposure and HLA in healthy donors (dated by TCRdb to about 2017). Study-level background: An earlier analysis of some 620 of the donors reported approximately 260 Gb of sequence data and 90 million to 120 million unique TCR beta sequences obtained from around 180 million T cells. On average, around 240,000 unique TCR beta nucleotide sequences were sequenced per donor among several hundred genotyped donors of the cohort, with roughly 18% of those sequences being non-productive. The study profiled the T cell repertoires of more than 500 subjects by immunosequencing and related them to cytomegalovirus serostatus. Alongside the repertoire data, information on donor age, sex, ethnicity and CMV serostatus was compiled. A handful of DR-DQ haplotypes were handled as single units for association and clustering because linkage in the cohort was strong. Rather than using new phenotypic data, the later analysis identified candidate immune exposures from TCR beta sequences and from how often those sequences occurred across donors. A separate validation cohort of roughly 130 different subjects was used in addition to the roughly 640-subject first cohort. A later analysis re-examined previously published TCR beta repertoires from roughly 650 donors and added high-resolution HLA genotyping to investigate patterns of TCR occurrence. The study combined high-throughput TCR immunosequencing, statistical association of individual TCRs with disease status, and machine learning to predict cytomegalovirus infection status. All discovery cohort repertoires had been generated on a single sequencing platform. About 280 gigabases of sequencing data and some 85 million unique TCR sequences were included in an early release covering roughly 700 HLA-typed donors. An earlier analysis of 500 to 750 of the donors applied high-throughput TCR beta sequencing to assess whether each TCR beta V gene segment acted as functional or pseudogenic. HLA typing included class I and class II loci at four-digit resolution. Typing coverage differed by locus: A, B, C, DRB1 and DQB1 were typed in about 629-630 donors, DQA1 in about 560, DPA1 in 600 to 610, and DPB1 in approximately 450. The genetic ancestry cluster associated with self-reported Caucasian donors included over 80% of the roughly 410 genotyped donors. A later genetic analysis used genome-wide SNP genotypes for about 55% of the 666 donors, treating that subset as a discovery cohort. The study aimed to test whether cataloging public T cell receptors could reveal signatures of past pathogen exposure.

What the research found in general, with its limitations: In a later analysis, TCR association rates were found to vary across HLA loci, with the most associated TCRs seen for DRB1 alleles and the fewest for HLA-C alleles. Because HLA typing was missing for some donors at each locus, association tests included only the typed subset. Because counts were too low, about 15 rarely observed V segments, including chromosome 9 orphons, were left out of the earlier analysis of 587 of the donors. In vitro tests confirmed that a few of the cytomegalovirus-associated TCR beta chains recognize cytomegalovirus antigens. The classifier was reported to diagnose cytomegalovirus status with high specificity and sensitivity in both the original cohort and the validation cohort. This cohort had only TCR beta chains sequenced, and the lack of alpha or paired-chain data limited which features could be detected. In an earlier analysis of roughly 560 of the donors, most TCR beta V segments were observed in productive rearrangements about 90% or about 30% of the time, broadly matching IMGT annotations. Several of the top co-occurrence clusters appeared to be linked to parvovirus B19, influenza, CMV and Epstein-Barr virus, according to a later analysis. Immune exposure information for the cohort was limited to CMV serostatus. It was suggested by the authors that the approach could potentially be generalized to other disease states and immunological phenotypes. Compared with equally common non-associated chains, HLA-associated TCR beta chains in a later analysis were more clonally expanded and had lower generation probabilities. The presence/absence analyses assumed that sequencing depth was roughly uniform across donors, and that assumption may not be true. Compared with the roughly 700-donor mean, donors in an Asian-associated ancestry cluster had fewer N-insertions in productive TCRs, according to a later genetic analysis. Strong co-occurrence of HLA alleles, especially DR and DQ, made assigning TCR associations to individual alleles difficult. In a later analysis, most CMV-associated TCR beta chains were found to appear HLA-restricted, with HLA associations seemingly driven largely by CMV exposure. A cluster of highly shared sequence variants was judged likely to represent a technical artifact of the sequencing pipeline. A total of about 150 TCR beta chains were listed by the study as associated with cytomegalovirus. A further reported finding was that TCR beta sequences accurately predicted the HLA-A and HLA-B alleles for most subjects in the first cohort. Linkage disequilibrium might explain the correlated functional status among segregating V segments, but an unknown experimental factor could not be excluded. Specific HLA alleles were associated with 15,000 to 20,000 TCR beta sequences at a false discovery rate of 0.05 in a later analysis. While some public TCRs were present in many individuals, most TCR sequences turned up only very rarely across donors. An association between a missense DCLRE1C variant and V-gene and J-gene trimming of TCR beta chains was found in a later genetic analysis and replicated in an independent cohort.

This clonotype was obtained from a man aged 18-30 years in good health and CMV-seropositive. Sequencing was carried out using PBMCs.

The nucleotide sequence is TGCGCCAGCAGCTTGGGGACAGGGTCCAGCACAGATACGCAGTATTTT. It encodes CASSLGTGSSTDTQYF. Rearrangement joined TRBV5-1 to TRBJ2-3, and TRBD1 aligns with 8 junction nucleotides. V loses 0 bases at its end and J loses 0 bases; junction bases beyond the gene matches: 3. The CDR3, from cysteine to phenylalanine, totals 16 residues. Just the 48-base CDR3 DNA is kept, in frame starting at base 1. The germline V gene specifies SGHRS as CDR1 and YFSETQ as CDR2.